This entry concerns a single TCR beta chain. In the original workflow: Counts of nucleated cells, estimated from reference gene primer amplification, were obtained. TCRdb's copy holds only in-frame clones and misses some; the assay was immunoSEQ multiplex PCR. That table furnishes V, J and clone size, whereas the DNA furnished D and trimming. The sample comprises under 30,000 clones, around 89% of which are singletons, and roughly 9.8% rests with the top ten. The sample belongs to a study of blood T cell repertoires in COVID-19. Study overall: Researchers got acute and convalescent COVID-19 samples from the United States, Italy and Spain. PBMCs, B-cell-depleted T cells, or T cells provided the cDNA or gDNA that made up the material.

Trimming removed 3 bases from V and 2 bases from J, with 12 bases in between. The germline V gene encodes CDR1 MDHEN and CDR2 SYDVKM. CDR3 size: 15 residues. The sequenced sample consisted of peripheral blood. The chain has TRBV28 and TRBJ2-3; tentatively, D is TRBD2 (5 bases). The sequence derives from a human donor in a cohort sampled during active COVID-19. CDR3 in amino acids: CASSFELADTDTQYF. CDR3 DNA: TGTGCCAGCAGTTTTGAGCTAGCAGACACAGATACGCAGTATTTT. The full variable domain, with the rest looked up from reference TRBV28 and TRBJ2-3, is DVKVTQSSRYLVKRTGEKVFLECVQDMDHENMFWYRQDPGLGLRLIYFSYDVKMKEKGDIPEGYSVSREKKERFSLILESASTNQTSMYLCASSFELADTDTQYFGPGTRLTVL.